The 8 T cell receptor beta chains in this list originate from one sample, sequenced in a study of identical twins. In TCRdb, the 5' RACE reads were re-called with MiXCR into one record per CDR3 protein. Here the sample spans about 690,000 distinct CDR3 sequences, around 6% being singletons. The sequenced material came from naive T cells sorted from blood. The receptors derive from a young man in good health.

V usage is TRBV5-1 and J usage is TRBJ2-3; 11 bases are a match to TRBD2. The V gene end was trimmed by 0 bases and the J gene end by 4 bases; junction bases not matched to a gene: 10. This CDR3 region has 18 residues. The germline V gene has CDR1 SGHRS and CDR2 YFSETQ. CDR3 loop: CASSLASPLAGVADTQYF. In DNA form, the CDR3 reads TGCGCCAGCAGCTTGGCCTCTCCACTAGCGGGAGTCGCAGATACGCAGTATTTT.

There are a few counts of this clonotype. A much larger clone differs by one base, so this may be a read error. CDR3 amino acids: CASSLTSEETQCF. CDR3 nucleotide sequence: TGTGCCAGCAGTTTGACTAGCGAAGAGACCCAGTGCTTC. The chain employs TRBV12-3 or TRBV12-4 and TRBJ2-5; 8 bases are a match to TRBD2. CDR3 length equals 13 residues.

This clonotype was seen more than once but under ten times. The J gene is TRBJ2-5, the V gene TRBV7-2, with unresolved D. This CDR3 has 16 residues. CDR1 and CDR2 from the germline V gene are SGHTA and FQGNSA. V lost 2 bases, J lost 0 bases, and 13 bases lay in between. The CDR3 loop reads CASSLWRLPYQETQYF. The CDR3 bases are TGTGCCAGCAGCTTATGGCGGCTACCGTACCAAGAGACCCAGTACTTC.

This clonotype was seen repeatedly, ten times or more. The rearrangement uses TRBV9 and TRBJ2-1, with 11 bases that match TRBD1. The germline V gene has CDR1 SGDLS and CDR2 YYNGEE. The CDR3 extends over 13 amino acids. V shed 8 bases and J 7 bases; nucleotides not matched to a gene: 5. This chain's CDR3 is CASAGTGGNEQFF. The DNA for the CDR3 is TGTGCCAGTGCCGGGACAGGGGGTAATGAGCAGTTCTTC. Based on the CDR3 plus reference TRBV9 and TRBJ2-1, the full variable domain is DSGVTQTPKHLITATGQRVTLRCSPRSGDLSVYWYQQSLDQGLQFLIQYYNGEERAKGNILERFSAQQFPDLHSELNLSSLELGDSALYFCASAGTGGNEQFFGPGTRLTVL.

The rearrangement uses TRBV7-9 and TRBJ1-1; 7 bases are a match to TRBD1. The V gene's germline CDR1 is SEHNR and CDR2 FQNEAQ (reference sequence). After removal of 10 bases from V and 0 bases from J, the junction contained 5 bases not matched to a gene. This CDR3 comprises 13 residues. As DNA, the CDR3 is TGTGCCACCGGGGGACAGATGAACACTGAAGCTTTCTTT. Translated: CATGGQMNTEAFF.

This clonotype has only a few counts. The chain links TRBV27 to TRBJ1-1; D is uncertain. CDR1 is MNHEY, CDR2 SMNVEV, per germline (reference sequence). CDR3 length: 13 residues. The V gene lost 8 bases and the J gene lost 0 bases, with 10 bases spanning the gap. The CDR3: CASSTVMNTEAFF. CDR3 sequence (DNA): TGTGCCAGCTCGACGGTTATGAACACTGAAGCTTTCTTT.

The J gene is TRBJ2-7, the V gene TRBV7-2, with D perhaps TRBD1 (5 bases). The CDR3 has 13 residues. The V and J ends lost 5 bases and 3 bases respectively, with 11 bases between them. From germline, CDR1 is SGHTA and CDR2 FQGNSA. Here the CDR3 reads CASSKDSFYEQYV. The CDR3 nucleotides are TGTGCCAGCAGCAAAGACAGCTTCTACGAGCAGTACGTC.

This clonotype was observed at least ten times. The V call is TRBV27, the J call TRBJ2-5; TRBD2 matches at 10 bases. The CDR3 is 17 amino acids. Germline V gene data show CDR1 as MNHEY and CDR2 as SMNVEV (reference sequence). V lost 4 bases to trimming and J lost 3 bases; unmatched junction nucleotides: 11. DNA of the CDR3: TGTGCCAGCAGTTCCGTGACTAGCGGGCCCTCAAAAGAGACCCAGTACTTC. Encoded protein: CASSSVTSGPSKETQYF.